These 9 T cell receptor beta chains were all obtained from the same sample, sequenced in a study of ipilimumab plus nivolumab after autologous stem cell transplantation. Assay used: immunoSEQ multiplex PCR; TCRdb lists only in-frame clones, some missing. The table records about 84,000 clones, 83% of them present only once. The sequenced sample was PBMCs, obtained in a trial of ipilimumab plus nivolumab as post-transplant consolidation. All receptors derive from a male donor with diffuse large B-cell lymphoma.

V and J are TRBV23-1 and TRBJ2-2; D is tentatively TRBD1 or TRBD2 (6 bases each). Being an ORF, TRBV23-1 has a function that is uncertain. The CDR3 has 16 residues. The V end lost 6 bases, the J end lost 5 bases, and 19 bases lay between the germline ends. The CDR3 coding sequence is TGCGCCAGCAGCCTAGGAGGGGGGCGGCGGACCGGGGAGCTGTTTTTT. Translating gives CASSLGGGRRTGELFF.

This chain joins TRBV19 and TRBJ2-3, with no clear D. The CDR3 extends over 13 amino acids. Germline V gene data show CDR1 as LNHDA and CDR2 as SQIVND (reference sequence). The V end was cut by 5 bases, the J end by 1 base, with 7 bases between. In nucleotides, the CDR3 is TGTGCCAGTAGTCCGTCCCGCACAGATACGCAGTATTTT. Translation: CASSPSRTDTQYF.

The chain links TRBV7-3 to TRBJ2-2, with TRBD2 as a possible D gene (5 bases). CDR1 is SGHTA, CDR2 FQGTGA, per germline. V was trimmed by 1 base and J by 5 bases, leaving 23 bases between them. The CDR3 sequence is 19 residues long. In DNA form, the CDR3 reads TGTGCCAGCAGCTTAATCCCCCTCATAGGCGGGCGGCGTACCGGGGAGCTGTTTTTT. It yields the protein CASSLIPLIGGRRTGELFF.

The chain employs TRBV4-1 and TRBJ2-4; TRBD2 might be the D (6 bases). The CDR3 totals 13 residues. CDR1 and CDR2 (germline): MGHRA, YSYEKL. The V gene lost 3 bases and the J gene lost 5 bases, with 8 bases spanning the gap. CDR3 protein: CASSHPGENIQYF. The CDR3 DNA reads TGCGCCAGCAGCCATCCGGGAGAAAACATTCAGTACTTC.

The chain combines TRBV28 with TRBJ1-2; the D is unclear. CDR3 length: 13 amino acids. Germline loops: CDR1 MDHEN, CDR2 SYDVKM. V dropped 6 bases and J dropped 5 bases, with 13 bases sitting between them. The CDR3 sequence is CASRRPPSYGYTF. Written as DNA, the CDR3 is TGTGCCAGCAGGAGGCCCCCTAGTTATGGCTACACCTTC.

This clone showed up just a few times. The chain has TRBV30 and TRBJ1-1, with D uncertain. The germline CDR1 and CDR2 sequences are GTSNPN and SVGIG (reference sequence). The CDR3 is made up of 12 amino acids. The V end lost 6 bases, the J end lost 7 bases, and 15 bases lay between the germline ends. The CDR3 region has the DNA TGTGCCTGTTCACGGGAGGGTAATGAAGCTTTCTTT. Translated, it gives CACSREGNEAFF.

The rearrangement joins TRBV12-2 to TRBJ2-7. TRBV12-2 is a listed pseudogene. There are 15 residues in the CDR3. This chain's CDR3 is CASRLANGPTYEQYF. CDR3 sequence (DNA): TGTGCAAGTCGCTTAGCTAACGGCCCCACCTACGAGCAGTACTTC.

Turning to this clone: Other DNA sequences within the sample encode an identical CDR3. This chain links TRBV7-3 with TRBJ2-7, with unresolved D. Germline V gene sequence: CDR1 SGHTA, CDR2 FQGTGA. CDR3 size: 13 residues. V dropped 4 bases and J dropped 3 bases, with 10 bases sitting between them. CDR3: CASSSTRYYEQYF. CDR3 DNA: TGTGCCAGCAGCTCCACTCGGTACTACGAGCAGTACTTC.

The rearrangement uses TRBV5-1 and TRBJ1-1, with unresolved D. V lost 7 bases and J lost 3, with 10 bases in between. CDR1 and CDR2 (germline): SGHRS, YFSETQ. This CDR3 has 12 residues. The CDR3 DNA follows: TGCGCCAGCGGATCCGGGGACACTGAAGCTTTCTTT. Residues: CASGSGDTEAFF.